This TCR beta chain emerged from a study of T cell repertoires in cytomegalovirus infection. Study-level background: CMV epitopes in the study were HLA-C-restricted (recently identified) and HLA-B-restricted (well studied). It was the public TCR beta signatures that indicated both CMV infection and matching HLA type.

The study, taken as a whole, reports: The ex vivo response was dominated by HLA-C-restricted CMV-specific TCR beta clonotypes. Cumulated frequencies of public TCR beta families served to identify carriers of CMV plus the relevant HLA.

The junction had 3 bases not matched to a gene; V was cut back by 4 bases and J by 6 bases. Germline assignment: CDR1 LNHDA and CDR2 SQIVND (reference sequence). The length of the CDR3 is 13 residues. This clonotype was recorded only once. Its antigen is as yet unknown. TCRdb fed the reads into MiXCR, producing one record per CDR3 protein. The top ten hold about 21% of the sample, which has roughly 280,000 distinct CDR3 sequences, roughly a fifth seen once. This receptor was identified in a human donor in good health (CMV status not recorded). Some clones in this sample may be carry-over from other donors' samples. Sequenced material: cultured PBMCs, taken from culture after CMV antigen stimulation. The chain links TRBV19 to TRBJ2-1; 7 nucleotides match TRBD1. The CDR3 DNA reads as TGTGCCAGTAGTACCCGGGACAGCAATGAGCAGTTCTTC. Protein sequence: CASSTRDSNEQFF.